This is a list of T cell receptor beta chains from one sample in a study of shared clonotypes between healthy human individuals. Profiling relied on immunoSEQ multiplex PCR, and the TCRdb table lists in-frame clones only, not all of them. The sample yields some 740,000 clones, nearly 95% seen once. The specimen was naive CD8+ T cells sorted from blood. All receptors derive from a man aged 25 to 45 in good health. The conserved cysteine and the conserved F or W are not part of the CDR3 here. The order of the fields is CDR3 protein, V gene.

cdr3_aa: ASSRTSESYEQY; v_call: TRBV28
cdr3_aa: SVEGQGNYNEQF; v_call: TRBV29-1
cdr3_aa: ASLGGYTDTQY; v_call: TRBV2
cdr3_aa: ASSLGTLVYEQY; v_call: TRBV5-1
cdr3_aa: ASSLAGGPANEQF; v_call: TRBV27
cdr3_aa: ASSYGQPYEQY; v_call: TRBV27
cdr3_aa: ASSSAGGTKNTGELF; v_call: TRBV7-9
cdr3_aa: ASSYRDRGLVEQY; v_call: TRBV7-9
cdr3_aa: AILVKADTQY; v_call: TRBV10-3
cdr3_aa: SVAGLTSSDTQY; v_call: TRBV29-1
cdr3_aa: ASTAGLAGRTGELF; v_call: TRBV6-6
cdr3_aa: ASSVAISAGELF; v_call: TRBV6-4
cdr3_aa: ASSLGRERSYEQY; v_call: TRBV28
cdr3_aa: ASSLQGAPDGYT; v_call: TRBV27
cdr3_aa: SVDSGLRDTGELF; v_call: TRBV29-1
cdr3_aa: SVQRQGTYEQY; v_call: TRBV29-1
cdr3_aa: ASTRPGGEQF; v_call: TRBV11-2
cdr3_aa: ASSLGPSETQY; v_call: TRBV7-8
cdr3_aa: ASSIEGRQETQY; v_call: TRBV19
cdr3_aa: ASSIGQGGYTGELF; v_call: TRBV19
cdr3_aa: ASSAGTGNQPQH; v_call: TRBV13
cdr3_aa: ASSKGTSGRYYNEQF; v_call: TRBV7-9
cdr3_aa: ASTGPIAGSTDTQY; v_call: TRBV27
cdr3_aa: ASSLMDSLTDTQY; v_call: TRBV28
cdr3_aa: ASRDNQETQY; v_call: TRBV6-1
cdr3_aa: ASGWTSDNEQF; v_call: TRBV7-9
cdr3_aa: ASSLLTSGRLSYNEQF; v_call: TRBV28
cdr3_aa: ASSITSGEQF; v_call: TRBV5-4
cdr3_aa: ASSLGDSYSNQPQH; v_call: TRBV11-2
cdr3_aa: ASSITGGANYEQY; v_call: TRBV27
cdr3_aa: ASSLSGTHYGYT; v_call: TRBV27
cdr3_aa: ASKTGQGETGELF; v_call: TRBV6-5
cdr3_aa: ASSLSRSSYEQY; v_call: TRBV27
cdr3_aa: ASSSTGAYEQY; v_call: TRBV6-6
cdr3_aa: ASSLVPYYDEQF; v_call: TRBV11-2
cdr3_aa: ASSPPGQGYGYT; v_call: TRBV28
cdr3_aa: ASSQVQGPTDTQY; v_call: TRBV4-1
cdr3_aa: ASGAPSYNEQF; v_call: TRBV7-9
cdr3_aa: ASRRGPGAGIHEQF; v_call: TRBV7-6
cdr3_aa: ASSFQGETDEQF; v_call: TRBV7-6
cdr3_aa: ASRDYEDTGELF; v_call: TRBV28
cdr3_aa: AINSGNEQF; v_call: TRBV10-3
cdr3_aa: ASFQTTNEQY; v_call: TRBV18
cdr3_aa: ASSPGPSFQETQY; v_call: TRBV18
cdr3_aa: ASSVAPGDSYEQY; v_call: TRBV9
cdr3_aa: ASSYSSRDRSGQLF; v_call: TRBV6-5
cdr3_aa: AIAGQDAYEQY; v_call: TRBV15
cdr3_aa: ASSVSENTGELF; v_call: TRBV10-1
cdr3_aa: ASSLGRTRIYEQY; v_call: TRBV13
cdr3_aa: ASSLVEYTEAF; v_call: TRBV27
cdr3_aa: ASSLDWAYTGELF; v_call: TRBV5-8
cdr3_aa: ATGPLGNTETQY; v_call: TRBV15
cdr3_aa: ASSPGLAGNEQF; v_call: TRBV13
cdr3_aa: ASSLLGVEETQY; v_call: TRBV27
cdr3_aa: AWTPDPGGAYNEQF; v_call: TRBV30
cdr3_aa: ASSPGGANYGYT; v_call: TRBV5-5
cdr3_aa: ASRDRDPNNEQF; v_call: TRBV28